These 20 T cell receptor beta chains originate from one sample sequenced in a study of T cells expressing NK-cell markers. With the 5' RACE reads reprocessed, TCRdb shows one record per CDR3 protein and no DNA. Here the sample table reports 450,000 to 600,000 distinct CDR3 sequences. The sequencing input was blood T cells: a sorted CD56 or NKG2C T cell subset, CD4+ or CD8+ T cells, or bulk PBMC T cells (not recorded which). These receptors were taken from a man aged 18 to 30 in good health.

The chain has TRBV20-1 and TRBJ2-3; without DNA, the TCRdb call of TRBD2 cannot be checked. The CDR3 covers 16 residues. Germline CDR1 is DFQATT and CDR2 is SNEGSKA (reference sequence). CDR3 sequence: CSARGQREMRADTQYF.

The rearrangement joins TRBV20-1 to TRBJ2-3; no DNA is available, so the TRBD1 call from TCRdb remains unchecked. The CDR3 is 15 amino acids. Germline CDR1 is DFQATT and CDR2 is SNEGSKA (reference sequence). CDR3: CSGNPDGDNTDTQYF.

This chain connects TRBV28 to TRBJ1-2; the D gene TCRdb calls, TRBD1, cannot be checked with no DNA. Germline V gene data show CDR1 as MDHEN and CDR2 as SYDVKM. This CDR3 spans 14 amino acids. The chain's CDR3 is CASRRPDRNNGYTF.

The chain couples TRBV6-5 to TRBJ2-2; as DNA is missing, the TRBD2 call by TCRdb cannot be tested. Per germline, CDR1 MNHEY and CDR2 SVGAGI. This CDR3 contains 16 residues. CDR3 loop: CASSYTVGRGAGELFF.

This rearrangement joins TRBV6-2 or TRBV6-3 to TRBJ2-5; the D call from TCRdb, TRBD1, cannot be confirmed without DNA. Looked up from germline, CDR1 is MNHEY and CDR2 is SVGEGT. The CDR3 totals 15 residues. CDR3 loop: CASSANSGTEETQYF.

V gene TRBV3-1 combines with J gene TRBJ2-5; TCRdb calls TRBD1, which cannot be checked without DNA. Germline CDR1 and CDR2: LGHDT and YNNKEL (reference sequence). The CDR3 runs 19 residues. CDR3 amino acids: CASSQEPQFGIPYQETQYF.

J is TRBJ2-3 and V is TRBV20-1. Germline lookup yields CDR1 DFQATT and CDR2 SNEGSKA (reference sequence). The CDR3 is made up of 13 amino acids. The CDR3 protein is CSAVSSSTDTQYF.

The chain has TRBV6-5 and TRBJ2-7; TCRdb indicates TRBD2, and absent DNA this call remains unverified. In germline, CDR1 is MNHEY, CDR2 SVGAGI. The CDR3 consists of 18 residues. The chain's CDR3 is CASSYARPTPSGSYEQYF.

This chain connects TRBV19 to TRBJ2-7; the D call of TRBD1 rests on TCRdb alone, since no DNA is present to check it. Per germline, CDR1 LNHDA and CDR2 SQIVND (reference sequence). The CDR3 extends over 15 amino acids. The CDR3: CASSTGQGGGYEQYF.

The rearrangement links TRBV30 to TRBJ2-7; TCRdb's D call of TRBD1 is untestable without DNA. The CDR3 covers 13 residues. Germline loops: CDR1 GTSNPN, CDR2 SVGIG (reference sequence). The CDR3 reads CAWSVLGAGEQYF.

The V and J genes are TRBV7-9 and TRBJ2-5; the D gene TCRdb calls, TRBD1, cannot be checked with no DNA. From germline, CDR1 is SEHNR and CDR2 FQNEAQ (reference sequence). The CDR3 is made up of 15 amino acids. CDR3 in amino acids: CASSFVDSAQETQYF.

The genes are TRBV7-9 and TRBJ2-5; TCRdb's D call of TRBD2 is untestable without DNA. Germline V gives CDR1 SEHNR, CDR2 FQNEAQ (reference sequence). The CDR3 loop spans 14 amino acids. The chain's CDR3 is CASSLEGLKVPQYF.

The chain has TRBV20-1 and TRBJ2-1; TCRdb's D call, TRBD2, is unchecked because there is no DNA. The CDR3 is 14 amino acids. The germline V gene has CDR1 DFQATT and CDR2 SNEGSKA (reference sequence). CDR3: CSAKHSGRVNEQFF.

The chain has TRBV7-8 and TRBJ2-7; TCRdb indicates TRBD2, and absent DNA this call remains unverified. This CDR3 has 17 amino acids. Looked up from germline, CDR1 is SGHVS and CDR2 is FQNEAQ. The CDR3 sequence: CASSPRAGTSGVYEQYF.

Here the CDR3 reads CASSLGLQTQETQYF. The chain carries TRBV7-2 and TRBJ2-5. The CDR3 loop spans 15 amino acids. Germline CDR1 and CDR2: SGHTA and FQGNSA.

The CDR3 loop reads CSAPEGRYNEKLFF. The rearrangement uses TRBV20-1 and TRBJ1-4. CDR1 and CDR2 from the germline V gene are DFQATT and SNEGSKA (reference sequence). CDR3 length equals 14 residues.

The chain combines TRBV7-8 with TRBJ2-1; there is no DNA to check the TCRdb D call of TRBD2. This CDR3 contains 18 residues. Germline V gives CDR1 SGHVS, CDR2 FQNEAQ. This chain's CDR3 is CASSLAWSSGMGYNEQFF.

The V gene is TRBV3-1, the J gene TRBJ2-1; with no DNA, the TCRdb D assignment of TRBD2 cannot be verified. Germline CDR1 reads LGHDT; CDR2 reads YNNKEL (reference sequence). CDR3 length: 16 amino acids. CDR3 protein: CASSHPREGRGNEQFF.

The CDR3: CSARNIRLAGMTKNIQYF. The rearrangement uses TRBV20-1 and TRBJ2-4. The CDR3 sequence is 18 residues long. Germline V gene data show CDR1 as DFQATT and CDR2 as SNEGSKA (reference sequence).

The chain links TRBV27 to TRBJ1-1; absent DNA, TCRdb's TRBD1 call cannot be checked. The CDR3 totals 15 residues. Germline CDR1 reads MNHEY; CDR2 reads SMNVEV (reference sequence). Here the CDR3 reads CASSLSWGSGGKAFF.